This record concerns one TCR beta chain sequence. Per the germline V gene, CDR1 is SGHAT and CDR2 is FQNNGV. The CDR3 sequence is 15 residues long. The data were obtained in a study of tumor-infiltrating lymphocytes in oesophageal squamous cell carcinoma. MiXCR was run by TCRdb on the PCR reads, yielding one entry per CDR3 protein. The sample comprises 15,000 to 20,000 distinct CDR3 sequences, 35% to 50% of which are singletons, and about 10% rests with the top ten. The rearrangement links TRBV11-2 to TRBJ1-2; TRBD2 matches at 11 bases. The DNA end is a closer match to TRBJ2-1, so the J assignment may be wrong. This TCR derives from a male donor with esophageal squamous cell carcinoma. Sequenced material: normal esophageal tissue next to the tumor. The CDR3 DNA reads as TGTGCCAGCAGCCCACGACTAGCGGGGTACAATGAGCAGTTCTTC. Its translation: CASSPRLAGYNEQFF.